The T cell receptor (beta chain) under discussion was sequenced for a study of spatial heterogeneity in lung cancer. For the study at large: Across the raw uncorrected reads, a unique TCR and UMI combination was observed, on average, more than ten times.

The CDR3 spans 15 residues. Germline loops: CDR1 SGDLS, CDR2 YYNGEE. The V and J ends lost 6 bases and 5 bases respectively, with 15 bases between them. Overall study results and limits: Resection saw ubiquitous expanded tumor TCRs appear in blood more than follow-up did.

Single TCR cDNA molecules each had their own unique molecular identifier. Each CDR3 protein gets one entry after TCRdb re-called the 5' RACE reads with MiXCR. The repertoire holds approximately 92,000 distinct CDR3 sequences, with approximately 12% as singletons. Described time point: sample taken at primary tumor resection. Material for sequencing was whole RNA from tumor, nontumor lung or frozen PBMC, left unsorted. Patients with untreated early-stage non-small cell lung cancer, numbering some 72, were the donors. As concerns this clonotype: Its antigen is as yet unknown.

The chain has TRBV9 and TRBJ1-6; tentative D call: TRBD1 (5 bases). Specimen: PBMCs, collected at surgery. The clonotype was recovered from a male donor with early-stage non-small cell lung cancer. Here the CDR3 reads CASTVGAMNNSPLHF. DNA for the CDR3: TGTGCCAGCACCGTTGGGGCGATGAATAATTCACCCCTCCACTTT.